The 23 T cell receptor beta chains presented below share a single source sample, sequenced in a study of molecular identifiers for immune sequencing clone quantification. TCRdb passed the PCR reads through MiXCR, listing each CDR3 protein once. The sample includes approximately 550,000 distinct CDR3 sequences, about a fifth of them seen just once. The sequenced material came from naive CD8+ T cells from blood, with Jurkat cell RNA spiked in. The subset: FACS-sorted CD8+CD4-CCR7+CD45RA+ naive T cells. The receptors come from a human donor in good health. Some libraries in this study had Jurkat cell RNA spiked in.

In this sample, this clonotype turned up a few times. V and J are TRBV7-6 and TRBJ2-3, with TRBD2 matching over 13 bases. The ends lost 4 bases at V and 4 bases at J; junction bases unmatched: 5. CDR1 is SGHVS, CDR2 FNYEAQ, per germline. The CDR3 is 16 residues long. The CDR3 sequence: CASSSTSGRNPDTQYF. The CDR3, as DNA: TGTGCCAGCAGCTCGACTAGCGGGAGGAATCCAGATACGCAGTATTTT.

The chain links TRBV4-3 to TRBJ2-7; 7 bases are a match to TRBD1. With V trimmed by 1 base and J by 4 bases, 4 bases remained unmatched. In germline, CDR1 is LGHNA, CDR2 YSLEER. CDR3 size: 14 residues. CDR3 sequence reads: CASSQGDRKYEQYF. DNA of the CDR3: TGCGCCAGCAGCCAAGGGGACAGAAAATACGAGCAGTACTTC.

This clonotype came up many times. This sequence joins TRBV5-4 and TRBJ2-5, with 13 bases identical to TRBD2. Germline V lookup: CDR1 SGHNT, CDR2 YYREEE (reference sequence). The CDR3 is made up of 17 amino acids. Germline trimming cut 4 bases from V and 2 bases from J; bases unmatched to any gene: 8. In DNA, the CDR3 is TGTGCCAGCAGCACCAAGCAGGGACTAGCGGGACAAGAGACCCAGTACTTC. Protein sequence: CASSTKQGLAGQETQYF.

With regard to this clonotype: One end of the junction does not line up with germline, which may come from a read error. This chain joins TRBV7-6 and TRBJ2-3; 10 bases fit TRBD2. Germline CDR1 SGHVS, CDR2 FNYEAQ. The CDR3 runs to 15 residues. In nucleotides, the CDR3 is TGTGTCAGCAGCCTTAGCGGGGGGCGGGCAGATACGCAGTATTTT. Its translation is CVSSLSGGRADTQYF.

The table lists this clonotype with a few counts. This chain uses TRBV12-3 or TRBV12-4 with TRBJ2-2, with D hard to call. The CDR3 length is 13 residues. The V gene lost 1 base and the J gene lost 5 bases, with 5 bases spanning the gap. The CDR3 here is CASSLDRTGELFF. The CDR3 DNA reads TGTGCCAGCAGTTTAGACAGAACCGGGGAGCTGTTTTTT.

There are many counts of this clonotype. V usage is TRBV20-1 and J usage is TRBJ2-3; tentative D call: TRBD2 (5 bases). In germline, CDR1 is DFQATT, CDR2 SNEGSKA (reference sequence). This CDR3 spans 14 amino acids. The V gene lost 4 bases and the J gene lost 1 base, with 12 bases spanning the gap. Written as DNA, the CDR3 is TGCAGTGCTACCGAGGCGGGCCGCACAGATACGCAGTATTTT. Translated, it gives CSATEAGRTDTQYF.

This clonotype came up a few times. The CDR3 DNA is TGTGCCAGCAGCCGCACCGGGACTAGCTCCTACAATGAGCAGTTCTTC. Amino acid sequence: CASSRTGTSSYNEQFF. The genes are TRBV11-2 and TRBJ2-1, with 8 nucleotides matching TRBD2. The V segment lost 5 bases and the J segment 0 bases; nucleotides outside the gene matches: 6. The germline V gene encodes CDR1 SGHAT and CDR2 FQNNGV. This CDR3 has 16 residues.

This clonotype was picked up a small number of times. The rearrangement links TRBV10-3 to TRBJ2-1, with D perhaps TRBD2 (6 bases). This CDR3 has 17 residues. Looked up from germline, CDR1 is ENHRY and CDR2 is SYGVKD. V dropped 0 bases and J dropped 3 bases, with 15 bases sitting between them. The CDR3 DNA reads TGTGCCATCAGTGAGTCTTTCGGGGAGGCTGACTACAATGAGCAGTTCTTC. Its translation: CAISESFGEADYNEQFF.

This clonotype has ten or more counts. The chain is built from TRBV7-2 and TRBJ1-5; possible D gene TRBD1, 5 bases. The germline V and J ends were trimmed by 1 base and 5 bases, with 9 bases remaining between them. Germline values: CDR1 SGHTA, CDR2 FQGNSA. The CDR3 consists of 14 residues. CDR3 protein: CASSLEGVHQPQHF. The CDR3 DNA is TGTGCCAGCAGCTTAGAAGGGGTCCATCAGCCCCAGCATTTT.

As regards this clonotype: Since a much larger clone is just one base distant, this may be a read error. The V gene is TRBV28, the J gene TRBJ1-1; possible D gene TRBD1, 6 bases. The CDR3 runs to 13 residues. Germline CDR1 MDHEN, CDR2 SYDVKM. The CDR3 nucleotides read TGTGCCAGCAGGGGAACAGGGAACATTGAAGCTTTCTTT. Its translation is CASRGTGNIEAFF.

The V and J genes are TRBV15 and TRBJ2-5; 8 bases agree with TRBD2. With V trimmed by 4 bases and J by 1 base, 8 bases remained unmatched. The CDR3 spans 16 residues. CDR1 is LNHNV, CDR2 YYDKDF, per germline (reference sequence). Here the CDR3 reads CATSNLTSATQETQYF. The CDR3 DNA sequence: TGTGCCACCAGCAACCTGACTAGCGCAACCCAAGAGACCCAGTACTTC.

This clonotype was counted between two and nine times. The chain uses TRBV14 and TRBJ2-1; D is perhaps TRBD1 (6 bases). The CDR3 is 17 amino acids. Germline V lookup: CDR1 SGHDN, CDR2 FVKESK. Trimming cost V 3 bases and J 0 bases, with 15 bases left between them. CDR3 amino acids: CASSHYRDTSSYNEQFF. The CDR3 nucleotides read TGTGCCAGCAGCCATTACCGGGACACTAGCTCCTACAATGAGCAGTTCTTC. The whole variable domain, filled in from reference TRBV14 and TRBJ2-1, reads EAGVTQFPSHSVIEKGQTVTLRCDPISGHDNLYWYRRVMGKEIKFLLHFVKESKQDESGMPNNRFLAERTGGTYSTLKVQPAELEDSGVYFCASSHYRDTSSYNEQFFGPGTRLTVL.

The CDR3 nucleotides read TGTGCCAGTAGTCTCCTGGACAGGGCCCATGGCTACACCTTC. It specifies CASSLLDRAHGYTF. The rearrangement uses TRBV19 and TRBJ1-2; 8 bases are a match to TRBD1. Germline V gene data show CDR1 as LNHDA and CDR2 as SQIVND (reference sequence). V shed 5 bases and J 6 bases; nucleotides not matched to a gene: 8. The length of the CDR3 is 14 residues.

This clonotype has ten or more counts. The V gene is TRBV28, the J gene TRBJ2-3; TRBD2 might be the D (7 bases). The CDR3 contains 16 residues. Germline-derived CDR1 and CDR2 are MDHEN and SYDVKM. V was trimmed by 6 bases and J by 2 bases, leaving 18 bases between them. The CDR3 region is CASSHRGGGYTDTQYF. The CDR3 bases are TGTGCCAGCAGCCATAGGGGGGGAGGATACACAGATACGCAGTATTTT.

This clonotype was picked up a small number of times. V and J are TRBV11-1 and TRBJ2-5, with D possibly TRBD2 on 6 matching bases. The CDR3 is 16 amino acids. The V gene's germline CDR1 is SGHAT and CDR2 FQDESV (reference sequence). V lost 0 bases, J lost 4 bases, and 15 bases lay in between. Written as DNA, the CDR3 is TGTGCCAGCAGCTTAGCGAAAAGCGCCGGGGGAGAGACCCAGTACTTC. Its translation: CASSLAKSAGGETQYF.

The chain has TRBV9 and TRBJ2-7, with a possible D match to TRBD2 (6 bases). CDR3 length: 17 residues. Trimming pared 4 bases from V and 1 base from J, leaving 21 bases between. Germline V gene data show CDR1 as SGDLS and CDR2 as YYNGEE. The CDR3 nucleotides are TGTGCCAGCAGCCCAGGAGGCGGGGACGGTAGTTCCTACGAGCAGTACTTC. Translating it yields CASSPGGGDGSSYEQYF.

This rearrangement joins TRBV9 to TRBJ2-3, with D perhaps being TRBD1 or TRBD2 (5 bases each). The germline V gene encodes CDR1 SGDLS and CDR2 YYNGEE. Trimming left V 3 bases short and J 4 bases short, with 18 bases between. The CDR3 contains 16 residues. The DNA of the CDR3 is TGTGCCAGCAGCGCCCCCCAAGGACCGGGACCAGATACGCAGTATTTT. Its translation is CASSAPQGPGPDTQYF.

This clonotype was counted a few times. In nucleotides, the CDR3 is TGCGCCAGCAGCCAACGGACAGAGACTAACTATGGCTACACCTTC. Its protein product is CASSQRTETNYGYTF. This sequence joins TRBV4-3 and TRBJ1-2; D possibly corresponds to TRBD1 (6 bases). Germline V gene sequence: CDR1 LGHNA, CDR2 YSLEER. V was trimmed by 2 bases and J by 0 bases, leaving 10 bases between them. This CDR3 comprises 15 residues.

V gene TRBV11-2 combines with J gene TRBJ1-1; tentatively, D is TRBD1 (5 bases). CDR1 is SGHAT, CDR2 FQNNGV, per germline. Trimming stripped 1 base from V and 7 bases from J, with 16 bases between. The length of the CDR3 is 15 residues. The CDR3 sequence is CASSLGRQGMGEAFF. The CDR3 DNA reads as TGTGCCAGCAGCTTAGGGAGGCAGGGTATGGGTGAAGCTTTCTTT. The full variable domain, in which reference TRBV11-2 and TRBJ1-1 provide the parts outside the CDR3, is EAGVAQSPRYKIIEKRQSVAFWCNPISGHATLYWYQQILGQGPKLLIQFQNNGVVDDSQLPKDRFSAERLKGVDSTLKIQPAKLEDSAVYLCASSLGRQGMGEAFFGQGTRLTVV.

In its sample, this clonotype was seen a few times. This chain connects TRBV5-6 to TRBJ2-6; D might be TRBD1 (5 bases). Trimming removed 2 bases from V and 0 bases from J, with 9 bases in between. CDR3 length: 16 amino acids. CDR1 SGHDT and CDR2 YYEEEE come from the germline V gene. CDR3 nucleotides: TGTGCCAGCAGCTTCCTGGGGCTCTCTGGGGCCAACGTCCTGACTTTC. It yields the protein CASSFLGLSGANVLTF.

The chain links TRBV20-1 to TRBJ2-7; the match to TRBD1 covers 7 bases. Germline loops: CDR1 DFQATT, CDR2 SNEGSKA (reference sequence). V shed 1 base, J shed 2 bases, and the junction held 11 bases outside the gene matches. The CDR3 extends over 16 amino acids. For the CDR3, the DNA is TGCAGTGCTAGAGGGGGAACGGACAGGTTCACCTACGAGCAGTACTTC. Its protein is CSARGGTDRFTYEQYF.

The V call is TRBV28, the J call TRBJ2-1; D not certain. CDR3 length: 17 amino acids. The germline gives CDR1 MDHEN, CDR2 SYDVKM. Trimming took off 5 bases at V and 0 bases at J, with 17 bases between the two ends. The CDR3 loop reads CASSTRHKASSYNEQFF. The CDR3, as DNA: TGTGCCAGCAGTACCCGACACAAGGCGAGCTCCTACAATGAGCAGTTCTTC.

This clonotype was detected only a few times. The chain employs TRBV5-1 and TRBJ1-5; D may be TRBD1 (5 bases). This CDR3 has 15 residues. Germline CDR1 SGHRS, CDR2 YFSETQ. Trimming removed 0 bases from V and 3 bases from J, with 10 bases in between. In DNA, the CDR3 is TGCGCCAGCAGCTTGGGGGACTTTAACAATCAGCCCCAGCATTTT. It translates to CASSLGDFNNQPQHF.